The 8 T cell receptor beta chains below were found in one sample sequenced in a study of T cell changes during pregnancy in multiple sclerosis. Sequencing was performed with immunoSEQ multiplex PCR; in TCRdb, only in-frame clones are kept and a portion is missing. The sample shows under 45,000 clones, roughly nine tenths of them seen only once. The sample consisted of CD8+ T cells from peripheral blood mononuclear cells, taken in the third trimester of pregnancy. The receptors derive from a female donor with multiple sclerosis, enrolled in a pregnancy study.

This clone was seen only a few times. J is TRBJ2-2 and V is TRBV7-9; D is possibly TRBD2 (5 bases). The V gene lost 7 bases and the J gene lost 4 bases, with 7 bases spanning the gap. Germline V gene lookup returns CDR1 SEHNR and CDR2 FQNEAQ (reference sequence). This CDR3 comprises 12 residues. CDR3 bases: TGTGCCAGCATACGGGGCACCGGGGAGCTGTTTTTT. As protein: CASIRGTGELFF.

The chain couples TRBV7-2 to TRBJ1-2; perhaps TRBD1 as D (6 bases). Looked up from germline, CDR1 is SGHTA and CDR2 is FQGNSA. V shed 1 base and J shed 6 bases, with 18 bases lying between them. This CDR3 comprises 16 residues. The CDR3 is CASSLVGGQDGHGYTF. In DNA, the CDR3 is TGTGCCAGCAGCTTAGTCGGGGGGCAGGACGGCCATGGCTACACCTTC.

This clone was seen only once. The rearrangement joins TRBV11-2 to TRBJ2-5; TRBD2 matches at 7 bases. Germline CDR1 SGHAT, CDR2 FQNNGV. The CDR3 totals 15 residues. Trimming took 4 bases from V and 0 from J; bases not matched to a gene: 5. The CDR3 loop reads CASSSGRGYQETQYF. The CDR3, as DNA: TGTGCCAGCAGCTCTGGGCGGGGGTACCAAGAGACCCAGTACTTC.

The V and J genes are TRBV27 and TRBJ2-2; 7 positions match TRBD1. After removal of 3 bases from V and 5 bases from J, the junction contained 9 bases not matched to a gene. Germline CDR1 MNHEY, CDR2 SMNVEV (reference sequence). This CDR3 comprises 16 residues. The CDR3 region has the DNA TGTGCCAGCAGTTTGCCTACAGGGGCGTTGACCGGGGAGCTGTTTTTT. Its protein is CASSLPTGALTGELFF.

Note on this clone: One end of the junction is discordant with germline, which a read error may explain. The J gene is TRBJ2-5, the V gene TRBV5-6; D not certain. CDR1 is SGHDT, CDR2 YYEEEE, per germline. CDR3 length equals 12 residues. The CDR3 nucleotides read TGTGCCAGCAGCCCTGGCGGCCGGCCAGTCGACTTC. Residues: CASSPGGRPVDF. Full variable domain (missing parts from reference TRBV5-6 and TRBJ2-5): DAGVTQSPTHLIKTRGQQVTLRCSPKSGHDTVSWYQQALGQGPQFIFQYYEEEERQRGNFPDRFSGHQFPNYSSELNVNALLLGDSALYLCASSPGGRPVDFGPGTRLLVL.

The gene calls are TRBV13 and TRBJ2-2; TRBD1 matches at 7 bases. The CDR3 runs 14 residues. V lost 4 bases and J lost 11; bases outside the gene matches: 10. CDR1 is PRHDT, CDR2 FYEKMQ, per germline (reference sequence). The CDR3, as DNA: TGTGCCAGCAGCTCCGGACTCGCAGGGGGAGAGCTGTTTTTT. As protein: CASSSGLAGGELFF.

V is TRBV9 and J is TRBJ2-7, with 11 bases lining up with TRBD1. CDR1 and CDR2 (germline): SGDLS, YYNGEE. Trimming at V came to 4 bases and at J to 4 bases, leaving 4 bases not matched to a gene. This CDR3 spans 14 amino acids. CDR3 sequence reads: CASSTGTGGYEQYF. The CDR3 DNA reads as TGTGCCAGCAGCACTGGGACAGGGGGGTACGAGCAGTACTTC.

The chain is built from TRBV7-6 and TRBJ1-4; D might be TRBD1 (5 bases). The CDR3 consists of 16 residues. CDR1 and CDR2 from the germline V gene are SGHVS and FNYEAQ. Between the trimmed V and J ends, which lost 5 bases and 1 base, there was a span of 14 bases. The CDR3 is CASSPGGEGTNEKLFF. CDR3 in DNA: TGTGCCAGCAGCCCAGGAGGGGAGGGAACTAATGAAAAACTGTTTTTT. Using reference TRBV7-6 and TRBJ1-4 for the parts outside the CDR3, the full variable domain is GAGVSQSPRYKVTKRGQDVALRCDPISGHVSLYWYRQALGQGPEFLTYFNYEAQQDKSGLPNDRFSAERPEGSISTLTIQRTEQRDSAMYRCASSPGGEGTNEKLFFGSGTQLSVL.